This TCR beta chain is drawn from a study of blood T cell repertoires in COVID-19. Study as a whole: Samples representing acute and convalescent COVID-19 were sourced from the United States, Italy and Spain. T cells, B-cell-depleted T cells, or PBMCs supplied cDNA or gDNA.

The CDR3 has 16 residues. Germline V gives CDR1 MDHEN, CDR2 SYDVKM. Germline trimming cut 9 bases from V and 0 bases from J; bases unmatched to any gene: 10. As handled by the study authors: Researchers report that nucleated cell counts were estimated from reference gene primer amplification. The protocol was immunoSEQ multiplex PCR, while the TCRdb copy is restricted to in-frame clones and leaves out a portion. V, J and clone size reflect that table, while D and trimming were determined from the DNA. This sample carries about 130,000 clones, less than 90% of them seen once, and the ten largest clones take around 6.3%.

Sequenced sample: peripheral blood. This sequence was found in an elderly man with active or convalescent COVID-19. The V and J genes are TRBV28 and TRBJ1-5, with 8 bases lining up with TRBD1. CDR3 in DNA: TGTGCCAGGGGGACAGGTGAGGTTTATAGCAATCAGCCCCAGCATTTT. This sequence encodes CARGTGEVYSNQPQHF.